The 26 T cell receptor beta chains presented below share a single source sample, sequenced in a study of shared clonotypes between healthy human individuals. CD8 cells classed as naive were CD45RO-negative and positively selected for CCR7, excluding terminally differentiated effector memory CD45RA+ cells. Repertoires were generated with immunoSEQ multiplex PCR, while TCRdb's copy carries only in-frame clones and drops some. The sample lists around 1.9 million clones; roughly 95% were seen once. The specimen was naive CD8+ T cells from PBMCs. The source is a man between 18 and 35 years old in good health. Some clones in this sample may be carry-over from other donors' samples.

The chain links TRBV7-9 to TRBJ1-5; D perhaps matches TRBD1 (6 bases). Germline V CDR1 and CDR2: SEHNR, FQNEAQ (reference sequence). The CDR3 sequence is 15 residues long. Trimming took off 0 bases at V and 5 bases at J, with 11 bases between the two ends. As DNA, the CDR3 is TGTGCCAGCAGCTTAGCTGGGGGGCGGGATCAGCCCCAGCATTTT. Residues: CASSLAGGRDQPQHF.

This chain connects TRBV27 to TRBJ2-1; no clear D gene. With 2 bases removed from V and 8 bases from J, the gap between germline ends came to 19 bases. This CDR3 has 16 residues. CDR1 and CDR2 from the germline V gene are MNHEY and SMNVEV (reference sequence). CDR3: CASSLLGPTVSDEQFF. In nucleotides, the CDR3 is TGTGCCAGCAGTTTACTGGGCCCGACCGTTTCAGATGAGCAGTTCTTC.

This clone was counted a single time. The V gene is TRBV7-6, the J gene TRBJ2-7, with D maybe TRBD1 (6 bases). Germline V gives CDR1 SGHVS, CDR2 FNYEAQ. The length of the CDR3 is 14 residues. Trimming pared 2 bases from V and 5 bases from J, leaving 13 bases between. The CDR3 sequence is CASSLYVGGHEQYF. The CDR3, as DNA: TGTGCCAGCAGCTTATACGTAGGGGGACACGAGCAGTACTTC.

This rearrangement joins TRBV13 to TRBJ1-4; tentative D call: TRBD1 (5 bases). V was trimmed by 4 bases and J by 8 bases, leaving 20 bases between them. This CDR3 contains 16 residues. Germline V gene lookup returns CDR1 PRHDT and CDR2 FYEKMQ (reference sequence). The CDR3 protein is CASSSTGLRGGEKLFF. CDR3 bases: TGTGCCAGCAGCTCTACGGGACTGCGGGGTGGGGAAAAACTGTTTTTT.

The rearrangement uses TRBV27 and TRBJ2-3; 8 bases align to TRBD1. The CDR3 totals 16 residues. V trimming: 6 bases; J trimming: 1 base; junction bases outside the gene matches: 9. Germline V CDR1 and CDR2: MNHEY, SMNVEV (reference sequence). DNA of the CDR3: TGTGCCAGCAGCCCCCTTCCGGGACAGGGCACAGATACGCAGTATTTT. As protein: CASSPLPGQGTDTQYF.

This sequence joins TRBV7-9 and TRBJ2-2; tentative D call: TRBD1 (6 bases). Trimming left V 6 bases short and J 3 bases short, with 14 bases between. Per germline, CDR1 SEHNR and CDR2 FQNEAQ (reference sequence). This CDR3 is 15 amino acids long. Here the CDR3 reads CASSYFGQHTGELFF. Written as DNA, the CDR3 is TGTGCCAGCAGTTACTTCGGACAGCACACCGGGGAGCTGTTTTTT.

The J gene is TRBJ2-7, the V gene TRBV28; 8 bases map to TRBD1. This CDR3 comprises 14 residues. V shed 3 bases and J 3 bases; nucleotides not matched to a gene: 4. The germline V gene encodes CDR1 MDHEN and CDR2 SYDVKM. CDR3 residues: CASSLWGQDYEQYF. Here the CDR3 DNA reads TGTGCCAGCAGTTTGTGGGGACAGGACTACGAGCAGTACTTC.

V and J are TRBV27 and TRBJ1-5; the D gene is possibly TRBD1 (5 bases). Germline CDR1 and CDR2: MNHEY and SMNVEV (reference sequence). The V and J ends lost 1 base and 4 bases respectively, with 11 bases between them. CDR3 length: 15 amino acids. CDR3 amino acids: CASSLYAGRNQPQHF. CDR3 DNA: TGTGCCAGCAGTTTATACGCAGGGAGGAATCAGCCCCAGCATTTT.

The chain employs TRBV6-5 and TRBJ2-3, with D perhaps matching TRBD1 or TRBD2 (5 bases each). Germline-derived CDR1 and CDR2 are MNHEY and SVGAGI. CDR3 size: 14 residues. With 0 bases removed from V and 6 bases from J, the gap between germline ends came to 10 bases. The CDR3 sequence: CASSYSPEGDTQYF. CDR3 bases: TGTGCCAGCAGTTACTCTCCAGAGGGGGATACGCAGTATTTT.

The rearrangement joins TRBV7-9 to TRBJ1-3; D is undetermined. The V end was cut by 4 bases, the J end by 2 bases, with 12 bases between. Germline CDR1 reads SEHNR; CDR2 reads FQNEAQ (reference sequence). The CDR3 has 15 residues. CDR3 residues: CASSSAWGTGNTIYF. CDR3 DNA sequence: TGTGCCAGCAGCTCCGCTTGGGGTACTGGAAACACCATATATTTT.

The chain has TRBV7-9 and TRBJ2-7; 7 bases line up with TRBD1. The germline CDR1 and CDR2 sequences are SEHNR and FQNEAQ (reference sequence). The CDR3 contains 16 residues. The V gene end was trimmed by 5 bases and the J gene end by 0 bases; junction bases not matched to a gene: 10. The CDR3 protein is CASSLGRDRISYEQYF. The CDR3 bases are TGTGCCAGCAGCCTTGGCCGGGACAGAATCTCCTACGAGCAGTACTTC.

The CDR3 sequence is CASSQDWRGHEKLFF. The CDR3 DNA sequence: TGTGCCAGCAGCCAAGATTGGAGGGGGCACGAAAAACTGTTTTTT. V usage is TRBV14 and J usage is TRBJ1-4; 7 nucleotides match TRBD1. The CDR3 is 15 amino acids. The V gene end was trimmed by 0 bases and the J gene end by 8 bases; junction bases not matched to a gene: 6. Germline loops: CDR1 SGHDN, CDR2 FVKESK. The complete variable domain, with remaining parts taken from reference TRBV14 and TRBJ1-4, reads EAGVTQFPSHSVIEKGQTVTLRCDPISGHDNLYWYRRVMGKEIKFLLHFVKESKQDESGMPNNRFLAERTGGTYSTLKVQPAELEDSGVYFCASSQDWRGHEKLFFGSGTQLSVL.

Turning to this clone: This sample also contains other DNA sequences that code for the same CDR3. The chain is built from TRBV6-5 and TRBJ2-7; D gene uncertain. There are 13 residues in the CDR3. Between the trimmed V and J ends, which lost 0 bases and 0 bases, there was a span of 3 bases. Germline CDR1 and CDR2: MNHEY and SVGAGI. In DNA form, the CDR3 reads TGTGCCAGCAGTTACTCGAACTCCTACGAGCAGTACTTC. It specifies CASSYSNSYEQYF.

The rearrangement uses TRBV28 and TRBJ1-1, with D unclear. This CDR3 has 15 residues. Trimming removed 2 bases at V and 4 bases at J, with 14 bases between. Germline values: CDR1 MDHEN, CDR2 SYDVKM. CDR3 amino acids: CASSLTQEVGTEAFF. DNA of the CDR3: TGTGCCAGCAGTTTAACGCAGGAGGTGGGCACTGAAGCTTTCTTT.

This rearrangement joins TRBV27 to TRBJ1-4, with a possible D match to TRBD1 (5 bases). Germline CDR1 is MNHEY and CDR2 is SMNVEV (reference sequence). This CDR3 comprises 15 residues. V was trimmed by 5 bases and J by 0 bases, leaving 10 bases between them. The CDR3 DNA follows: TGTGCCAGCAGTCTAGCAGGGCCAACTAATGAAAAACTGTTTTTT. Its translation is CASSLAGPTNEKLFF.

The DNA for the CDR3 is TGTGCCAGTAGTATAAGACCACCGGGACGGACAACCTCCTACGAGCAGTACTTC. Translating it yields CASSIRPPGRTTSYEQYF. V and J are TRBV19 and TRBJ2-7; D assignment may be TRBD1 or TRBD2 (5 bases each). V lost 2 bases to trimming and J lost 0 bases, with 20 bases between them. The CDR3 loop spans 18 amino acids. Germline CDR1 reads LNHDA; CDR2 reads SQIVND (reference sequence). Complete variable domain (other parts from reference TRBV19 and TRBJ2-7): DGGITQSPKYLFRKEGQNVTLSCEQNLNHDAMYWYRQDPGQGLRLIYYSQIVNDFQKGDIAEGYSVSREKKESFPLTVTSAQKNPTAFYLCASSIRPPGRTTSYEQYFGPGTRLTVT.

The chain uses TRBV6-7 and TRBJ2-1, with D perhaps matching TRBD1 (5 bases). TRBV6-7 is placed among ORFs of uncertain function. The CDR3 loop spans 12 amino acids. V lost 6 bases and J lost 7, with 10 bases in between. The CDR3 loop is CASSETANEQFF. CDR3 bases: TGTGCCAGCAGCGAGACAGCGAATGAGCAGTTCTTC.

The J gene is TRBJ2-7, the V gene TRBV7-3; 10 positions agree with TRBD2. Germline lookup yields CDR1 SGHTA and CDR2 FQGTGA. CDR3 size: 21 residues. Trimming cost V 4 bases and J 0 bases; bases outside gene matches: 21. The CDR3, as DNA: TGTGCCAGCAGCTCCCAAAAGTTATGGACTAGCGGCCAAAGGAGCTCCTACGAGCAGTACTTC. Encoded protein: CASSSQKLWTSGQRSSYEQYF.

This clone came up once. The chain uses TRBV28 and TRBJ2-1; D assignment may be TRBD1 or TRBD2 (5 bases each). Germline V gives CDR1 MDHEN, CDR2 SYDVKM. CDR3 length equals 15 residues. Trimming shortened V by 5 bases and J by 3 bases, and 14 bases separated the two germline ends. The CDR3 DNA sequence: TGTGCCAGCAGTCGTAGGCAGGGAGTCTACAATGAGCAGTTCTTC. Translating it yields CASSRRQGVYNEQFF.

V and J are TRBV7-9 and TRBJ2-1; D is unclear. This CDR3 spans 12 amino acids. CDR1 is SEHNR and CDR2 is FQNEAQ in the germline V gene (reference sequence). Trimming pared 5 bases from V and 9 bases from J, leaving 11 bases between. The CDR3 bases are TGTGCCAGCAGCCCCGGTGATCCTGAGCAGTTCTTC. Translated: CASSPGDPEQFF. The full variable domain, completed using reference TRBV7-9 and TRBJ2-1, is DTGVSQNPRHKITKRGQNVTFRCDPISEHNRLYWYRQTLGQGPEFLTYFQNEAQLEKSRLLSDRFSAERPKGSFSTLEIQRTEQGDSAMYLCASSPGDPEQFFGPGTRLTVL.

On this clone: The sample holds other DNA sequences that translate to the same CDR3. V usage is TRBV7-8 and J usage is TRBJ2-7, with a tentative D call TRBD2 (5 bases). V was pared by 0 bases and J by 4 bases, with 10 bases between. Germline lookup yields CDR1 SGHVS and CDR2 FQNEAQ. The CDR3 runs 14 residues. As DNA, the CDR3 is TGTGCCAGCAGCTTAGCGGGCCGCGGGTACGAGCAGTACTTC. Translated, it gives CASSLAGRGYEQYF.

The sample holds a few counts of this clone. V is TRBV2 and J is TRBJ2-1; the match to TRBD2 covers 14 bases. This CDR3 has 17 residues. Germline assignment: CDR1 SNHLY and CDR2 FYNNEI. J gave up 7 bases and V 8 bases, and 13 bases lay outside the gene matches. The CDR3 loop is CASGGRLAGGPVNEQFF. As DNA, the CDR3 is TGTGCCAGCGGGGGAAGACTAGCGGGAGGGCCAGTAAATGAGCAGTTCTTC.

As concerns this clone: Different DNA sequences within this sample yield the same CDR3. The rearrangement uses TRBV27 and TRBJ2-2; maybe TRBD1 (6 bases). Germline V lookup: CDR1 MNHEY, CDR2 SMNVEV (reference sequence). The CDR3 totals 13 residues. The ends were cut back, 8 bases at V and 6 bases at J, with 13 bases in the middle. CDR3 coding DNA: TGTGCCAGCTCTTTAGGGGGTTCCGGGGAGCTGTTTTTT. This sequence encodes CASSLGGSGELFF.

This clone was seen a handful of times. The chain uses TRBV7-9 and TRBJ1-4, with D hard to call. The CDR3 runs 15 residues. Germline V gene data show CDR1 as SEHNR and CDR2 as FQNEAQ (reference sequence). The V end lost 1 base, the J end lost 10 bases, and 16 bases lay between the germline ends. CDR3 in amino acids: CASSLEGRWEGKLFF. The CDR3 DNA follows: TGTGCCAGCAGCTTAGAAGGGCGATGGGAAGGAAAACTGTTTTTT.

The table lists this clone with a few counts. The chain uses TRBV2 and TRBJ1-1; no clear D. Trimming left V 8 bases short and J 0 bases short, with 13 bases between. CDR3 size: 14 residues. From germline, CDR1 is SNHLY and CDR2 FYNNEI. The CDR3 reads CASFDRVLNTEAFF. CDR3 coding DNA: TGTGCCAGCTTCGATAGAGTCCTGAACACTGAAGCTTTCTTT.

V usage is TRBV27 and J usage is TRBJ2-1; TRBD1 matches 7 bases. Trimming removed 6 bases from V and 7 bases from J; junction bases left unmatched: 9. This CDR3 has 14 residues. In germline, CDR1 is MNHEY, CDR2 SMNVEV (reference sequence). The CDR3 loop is CASSRQGRYNEQFF. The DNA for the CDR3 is TGTGCCAGCAGCCGACAGGGTCGTTATAATGAGCAGTTCTTC.